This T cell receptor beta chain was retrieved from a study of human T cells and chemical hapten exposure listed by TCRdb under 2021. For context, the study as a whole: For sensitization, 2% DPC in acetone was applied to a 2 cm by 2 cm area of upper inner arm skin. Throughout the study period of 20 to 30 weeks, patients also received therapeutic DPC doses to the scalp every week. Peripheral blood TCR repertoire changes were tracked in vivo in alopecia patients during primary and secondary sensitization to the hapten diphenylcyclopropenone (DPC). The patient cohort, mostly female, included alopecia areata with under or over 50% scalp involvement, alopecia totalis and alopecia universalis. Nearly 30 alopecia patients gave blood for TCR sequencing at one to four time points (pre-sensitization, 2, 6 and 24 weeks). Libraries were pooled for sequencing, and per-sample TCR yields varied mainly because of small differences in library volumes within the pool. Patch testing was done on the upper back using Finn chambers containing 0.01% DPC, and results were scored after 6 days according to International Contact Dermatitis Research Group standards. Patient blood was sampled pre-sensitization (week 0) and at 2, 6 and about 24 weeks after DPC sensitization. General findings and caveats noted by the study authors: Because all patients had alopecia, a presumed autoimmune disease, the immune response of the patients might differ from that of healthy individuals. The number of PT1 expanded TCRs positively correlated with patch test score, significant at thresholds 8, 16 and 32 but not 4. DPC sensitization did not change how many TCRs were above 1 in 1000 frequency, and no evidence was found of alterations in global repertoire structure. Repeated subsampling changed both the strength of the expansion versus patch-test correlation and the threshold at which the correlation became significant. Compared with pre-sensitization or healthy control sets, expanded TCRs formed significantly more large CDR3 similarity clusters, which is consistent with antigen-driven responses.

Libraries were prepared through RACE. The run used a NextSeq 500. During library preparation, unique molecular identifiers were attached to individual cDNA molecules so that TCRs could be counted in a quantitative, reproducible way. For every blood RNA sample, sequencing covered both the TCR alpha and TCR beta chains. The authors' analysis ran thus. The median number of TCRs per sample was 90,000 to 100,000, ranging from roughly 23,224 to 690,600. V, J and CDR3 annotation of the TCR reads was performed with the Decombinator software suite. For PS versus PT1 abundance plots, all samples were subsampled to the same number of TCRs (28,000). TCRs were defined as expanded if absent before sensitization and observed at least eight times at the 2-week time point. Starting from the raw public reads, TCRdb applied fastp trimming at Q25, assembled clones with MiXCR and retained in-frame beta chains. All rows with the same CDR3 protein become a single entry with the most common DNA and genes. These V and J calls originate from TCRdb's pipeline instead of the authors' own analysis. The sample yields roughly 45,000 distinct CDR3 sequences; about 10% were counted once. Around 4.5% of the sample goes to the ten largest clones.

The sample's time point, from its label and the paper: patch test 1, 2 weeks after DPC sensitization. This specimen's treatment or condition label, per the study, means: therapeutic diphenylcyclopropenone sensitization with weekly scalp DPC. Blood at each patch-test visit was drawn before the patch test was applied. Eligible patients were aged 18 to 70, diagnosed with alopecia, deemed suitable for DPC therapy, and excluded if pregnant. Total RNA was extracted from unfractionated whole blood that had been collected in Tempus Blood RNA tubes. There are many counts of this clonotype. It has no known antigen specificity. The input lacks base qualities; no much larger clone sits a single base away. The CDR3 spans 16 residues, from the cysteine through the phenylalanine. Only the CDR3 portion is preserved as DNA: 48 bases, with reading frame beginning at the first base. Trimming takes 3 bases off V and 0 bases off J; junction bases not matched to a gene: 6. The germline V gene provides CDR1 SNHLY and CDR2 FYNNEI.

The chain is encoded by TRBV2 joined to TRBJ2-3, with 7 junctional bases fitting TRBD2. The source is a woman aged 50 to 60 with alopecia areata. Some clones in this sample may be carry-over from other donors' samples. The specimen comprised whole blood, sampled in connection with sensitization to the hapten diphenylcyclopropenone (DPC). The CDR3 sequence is CASSDGVRGSTDTQYF. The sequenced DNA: TGTGCCAGCAGTGACGGCGTGCGGGGGAGCACAGATACGCAGTATTTT.